This T cell receptor (beta chain) is from a study of early T cells in non-severe SARS-CoV-2 infection. For the study at large: Sequencing used unsorted whole-blood bulk RNA, so chains lack pairing. Study-wide points: Database matching using VDJdb favored anti-spike CD8 responses, with private and CD4 specificities left missing.

CDR3 length: 16 residues. Germline V gives CDR1 LGHNA, CDR2 YSLEER. V shed 1 base and J shed 5 bases, with 14 bases lying between them. The TCR library protocol was used to attach unique molecular identifiers. These identifiers were attached to individual cDNA molecules. TCRdb itself ran the 5' RACE reads through MiXCR, one entry per CDR3 protein. The sample shows 30,000 to 45,000 distinct CDR3 sequences, 5.8% of them seen only once. This clonotype was seen many times. Its antigen is unidentified. The sequenced sample was whole blood. The TCR sequence derives from an adult who was a healthcare worker with PCR-confirmed SARS-CoV-2 infection or an uninfected control (not recorded which). The chain is built from TRBV4-3 and TRBJ2-2; D is possibly TRBD1 (6 bases). This CDR3 reads CASSQGSDRLTGELFF. The CDR3 DNA is TGCGCCAGCAGCCAAGGATCCGACAGGCTGACCGGGGAGCTGTTTTTT.